This TCR beta chain was sequenced during a study of blood T cell repertoires in COVID-19. Study overall: COVID-19 samples, acute and convalescent, were from the United States, Italy and Spain.

Original data processing: Amplification of reference gene primers provided the estimated nucleated cell counts. Using immunoSEQ multiplex PCR, the repertoire was profiled, and TCRdb retains in-frame clones only, with some absent. V and J calls and clone size come straight from that table; D and trimming were deduced from the DNA. The table lists about 310,000 clones, roughly 84% of them singletons. The germline CDR1 and CDR2 sequences are MNHEY and SVGAGI. The CDR3 length is 14 residues. The trim removed 6 bases at V and 3 bases at J, leaving 6 bases unmatched. Source material: peripheral blood. The chain employs TRBV6-5 and TRBJ2-7; 9 nucleotides match TRBD1. This TCR was sampled from a man aged 50 to 59 with active or convalescent COVID-19. CDR3 sequence: CASSSGQGYYEQYF. DNA of the CDR3: TGTGCCAGCAGCTCGGGACAGGGTTACTACGAGCAGTACTTC.